This T cell receptor beta chain was captured in a study of T-cell memory formation after mild COVID-19. Study-level information: For the most part, TCR clusters were specific to one donor.

In this sample, this clonotype turned up a few times. One entry per CDR3 protein, called by TCRdb with MiXCR from the 5' RACE reads. This sample has under 200,000 distinct CDR3 sequences, with 10% to 15% found just once. The CDR3 is made up of 15 amino acids. Trimming removed 0 bases from V and 0 bases from J, with 6 bases in between. Germline CDR1 and CDR2: LNHNV and YYDKDF (reference sequence). The source is a man between 18 and 29 years old who had mild COVID-19 (a few samples of this study predate the infection). Cell type and time point are not known. The sample consisted of PBMCs or a T cell subset sorted from them (not recorded which). The genes are TRBV15 and TRBJ2-1; D might be TRBD2 (6 bases). The DNA of the CDR3 is TGTGCCACCAGCAGAGACGGGGGCTCCTACAATGAGCAGTTCTTC. Encoded protein: CATSRDGGSYNEQFF.